The 24 T cell receptor beta chains below all came from one sample that was sequenced in a study of T cell repertoires in cytomegalovirus infection. A single record per CDR3 protein comes from TCRdb applying MiXCR to the reads. Of about 890,000 distinct CDR3 sequences listed, less than 35% are singletons. Their specific antigens are unknown. The source was cultured CD8+ T cells from PBMCs, collected from culture after CMV antigen stimulation. These receptors came from a human donor in good health (CMV status not recorded). Some clones in this sample may be carry-over from other donors' samples.

The V gene is TRBV9, the J gene TRBJ2-6; tentatively, D is TRBD2 (6 bases). CDR1 SGDLS and CDR2 YYNGEE come from the germline V gene. The CDR3 covers 17 residues. With 4 bases removed from V and 3 bases from J, the gap between germline ends came to 17 bases. CDR3 residues: CASSNGGNTVGANVLTF. The CDR3 DNA is TGTGCCAGCAGCAACGGGGGTAACACAGTTGGGGCCAACGTCCTGACTTTC.

This clonotype was observed at least ten times. V and J are TRBV20-1 and TRBJ2-1; 7 nucleotides agree with TRBD1. This CDR3 has 16 amino acids. Trimming removed 3 bases from V and 2 bases from J; junction bases left unmatched: 10. Germline V gives CDR1 DFQATT, CDR2 SNEGSKA (reference sequence). In nucleotides, the CDR3 is TGCAGTGCTAGGGCCACGGGTCAGGGGGCCTACAATGAGCAGTTCTTC. This codes for CSARATGQGAYNEQFF.

A few counts support this clonotype. This chain links TRBV15 with TRBJ2-3; 8 nucleotides align to TRBD2. After removal of 0 bases from V and 5 bases from J, the junction contained 10 bases not matched to a gene. Germline assignment: CDR1 LNHNV and CDR2 YYDKDF (reference sequence). This CDR3 has 17 amino acids. Here the CDR3 DNA reads TGTGCCACCAGCAGAGAGAGTGGCGGGGGGCCTGGAGATACGCAGTATTTT. This codes for CATSRESGGGPGDTQYF.

Concerning this clonotype: This could be a read error, since a much larger clone is one nucleotide away. CDR3 sequence (DNA): TGTGCCAGCAGCTTACTTCCGGACAACCCCTACGAGCAGTACTTC. This gives the protein CASSLLPDNPYEQYF. The gene calls are TRBV7-8 and TRBJ2-7; D is perhaps TRBD1 (5 bases). This CDR3 is built from 15 residues. V was shortened by 2 bases and J by 2 bases, with 13 bases between the two germline ends. CDR1 SGHVS and CDR2 FQNEAQ come from the germline V gene.

The table lists this clonotype with a few counts. The rearrangement links TRBV4-3 to TRBJ1-1; D is perhaps TRBD1 (5 bases). Germline V gives CDR1 LGHNA, CDR2 YSLEER. V was cut by 1 base and J by 3 bases, with 15 bases left in between. The CDR3 has 16 residues. CDR3 bases: TGCGCCAGCAGCCAAGGAACAGGACTCACGGACACTGAAGCTTTCTTT. Translating it yields CASSQGTGLTDTEAFF.

This clonotype was picked up many times. The chain has TRBV7-9 and TRBJ1-1; 7 bases are shared with TRBD1. The CDR3 spans 14 residues. V shed 8 bases and J 5 bases; nucleotides not matched to a gene: 11. Germline lookup yields CDR1 SEHNR and CDR2 FQNEAQ (reference sequence). CDR3 in DNA: TGTGCCAGCCGGCACAGTCAGGGGGTTACTGAAGCTTTCTTT. It yields the protein CASRHSQGVTEAFF.

This sequence joins TRBV4-1 and TRBJ2-3, with 10 bases lining up with TRBD2. The V and J ends lost 0 bases and 0 bases, in that order; junction bases with no gene match: 9. This CDR3 is 19 amino acids long. The V gene's germline CDR1 is MGHRA and CDR2 YSYEKL. CDR3 nucleotides: TGCGCCAGCAGCCAAGAGGCTAGCGGGGGAACCCCTAGCACAGATACGCAGTATTTT. Encoded protein: CASSQEASGGTPSTDTQYF.

The chain has TRBV4-1 and TRBJ2-1; D unresolved. The CDR3 contains 16 residues. CDR1 MGHRA and CDR2 YSYEKL come from the germline V gene. The V and J ends lost 4 bases and 0 bases respectively, with 13 bases between them. The CDR3 region is CASSPSHTSSYNEQFF. The DNA of the CDR3 is TGCGCCAGCAGCCCGAGCCACACATCCTCCTACAATGAGCAGTTCTTC.

This clonotype was seen a handful of times. The V gene is TRBV2, the J gene TRBJ2-7, with 11 bases identical to TRBD2. Unmatched junction bases numbered 5, after V lost 2 bases and J lost 5 bases. Germline-derived CDR1 and CDR2 are SNHLY and FYNNEI. The CDR3 covers 15 residues. The CDR3 region is CASSEIAGGLHEQYF. DNA for the CDR3: TGTGCCAGCAGTGAAATAGCGGGGGGGCTCCACGAGCAGTACTTC.

The chain is built from TRBV5-6 and TRBJ2-7; 9 bases match TRBD1. The CDR3 covers 14 residues. J was trimmed by 6 bases and V by 3 bases; bases with no gene match: 7. The germline V gene encodes CDR1 SGHDT and CDR2 YYEEEE. In nucleotides, the CDR3 is TGTGCCAGCAGCTCGGGGACAGGGACGGCCGAGCAGTACGTC. Translated, it gives CASSSGTGTAEQYV.

This sequence joins TRBV7-9 and TRBJ2-7; weak D call: TRBD1 (6 bases). The CDR3 extends over 12 amino acids. V lost 5 bases and J lost 6, with 11 bases in between. The V gene's germline CDR1 is SEHNR and CDR2 FQNEAQ (reference sequence). Written as DNA, the CDR3 is TGTGCCAGCAGCCGCACAGGGCTCGAGCAGTACGTC. This gives the protein CASSRTGLEQYV.

The chain joins TRBV6-5 to TRBJ2-1; 11 bases line up with TRBD2. Germline V gene sequence: CDR1 MNHEY, CDR2 SVGAGI. V shed 5 bases and J 0 bases; nucleotides not matched to a gene: 6. The CDR3 loop spans 17 amino acids. In DNA, the CDR3 is TGTGCCAGCAGTAAACTAGCGGGGGATTACTCCTACAATGAGCAGTTCTTC. It translates to CASSKLAGDYSYNEQFF.

V usage is TRBV4-3 and J usage is TRBJ2-7, with 7 bases matching TRBD1. This CDR3 has 15 amino acids. Germline V gene sequence: CDR1 LGHNA, CDR2 YSLEER. The CDR3 is CASTQFFRGMFEEYV. DNA of the CDR3: TGCGCCAGCACCCAATTTTTCAGGGGGATGTTCGAGGAGTACGTC.

The chain uses TRBV20-1 and TRBJ1-1, with no clear D. This CDR3 is built from 13 residues. Germline CDR1 reads DFQATT; CDR2 reads SNEGSKA (reference sequence). With 1 base removed from V and 5 bases from J, the gap between germline ends came to 11 bases. CDR3 loop: CSARGGRGTEAFF. The CDR3 bases are TGCAGTGCTAGAGGCGGACGGGGAACTGAAGCTTTCTTT.

The chain uses TRBV4-2 and TRBJ2-7; D might be TRBD2 (5 bases). The CDR3 is 15 residues long. From germline, CDR1 is LGHNA and CDR2 YNFKEQ. Trimming took 1 base from V and 7 from J, leaving 17 bases between them. CDR3: CASSQALGAAREQYF. CDR3 bases: TGTGCCAGCAGCCAAGCACTGGGAGCAGCGCGAGAGCAGTACTTC.

This clonotype was picked up a small number of times. The chain recombines TRBV7-2 with TRBJ1-6, with D possibly TRBD1 on 5 matching bases. The CDR3 consists of 17 residues. Germline V gene sequence: CDR1 SGHTA, CDR2 FQGNSA. V was cut by 5 bases and J by 7 bases, with 21 bases left in between. The CDR3 region has the DNA TGTGCCAGCAGCCACAAAGCCCCGACGGGGCCAAATTCACCCCTCCACTTT. It codes for CASSHKAPTGPNSPLHF. The full variable domain, its missing parts supplied by reference TRBV7-2 and TRBJ1-6, is GAGVSQSPSNKVTEKGKDVELRCDPISGHTALYWYRQSLGQGLEFLIYFQGNSAPDKSGLPSDRFSAERTGGSVSTLTIQRTQQEDSAVYLCASSHKAPTGPNSPLHFGNGTRLTVT.

V gene TRBV27 combines with J gene TRBJ2-1; 12 bases agree with TRBD2. Germline CDR1 MNHEY, CDR2 SMNVEV (reference sequence). J lost 9 bases, V lost 0 bases, and 3 bases had no gene match. CDR3 length: 15 residues. This CDR3 is CASSLSLAGGTEQFF. In nucleotides, the CDR3 is TGTGCCAGCAGTTTATCACTAGCGGGGGGAACTGAGCAGTTCTTC.

The chain recombines TRBV29-1 with TRBJ2-3, with D possibly matching TRBD2 (5 bases). The CDR3 covers 16 residues. Germline V gene data show CDR1 as SQVTM and CDR2 as ANQGSEA. The V gene lost 5 bases and the J gene lost 3 bases, with 21 bases spanning the gap. The CDR3 coding sequence is TGCAGCGTTCCTCGCTCGGACTCCTTCCTAACAGATACGCAGTATTTT. Protein sequence: CSVPRSDSFLTDTQYF.

This clonotype came up a few times. The chain recombines TRBV6-5 with TRBJ2-1, with 8 bases lining up with TRBD2. The CDR3 runs 14 residues. In germline, CDR1 is MNHEY, CDR2 SVGAGI. V lost 6 bases and J lost 8; bases outside the gene matches: 9. The CDR3: CASSRVTSADEQFF. For the CDR3, the DNA is TGTGCCAGCAGCCGAGTGACTAGCGCGGATGAGCAGTTCTTC.

This clonotype came up a few times. V is TRBV6-6 and J is TRBJ1-4; D is undetermined. The CDR3 is 10 amino acids. Germline V CDR1 and CDR2: MNHNY, SVGAGI (reference sequence). Between the trimmed V and J ends, which lost 8 bases and 6 bases, there was a span of 4 bases. The CDR3 loop reads CASGYEKLFF. CDR3 nucleotides: TGTGCCAGCGGATATGAAAAACTGTTTTTT.

V is TRBV7-9 and J is TRBJ2-2; no reliable D call. Germline assignment: CDR1 SEHNR and CDR2 FQNEAQ (reference sequence). Between the trimmed V and J ends, which lost 10 bases and 1 base, there was a span of 7 bases. The CDR3 is 12 amino acids. The CDR3 sequence is CATPGNTGELFF. The CDR3 DNA reads as TGTGCCACCCCTGGGAACACCGGGGAGCTGTTTTTT.

This clonotype has a handful of counts. This chain links TRBV12-3 or TRBV12-4 with TRBJ2-7; 13 bases map to TRBD2. The CDR3 totals 16 residues. Losses at the gene ends were 7 bases for V and 0 bases for J; bases not matched to a gene: 6. CDR3: CASTWGLAGSSYEQYF. The CDR3 DNA sequence: TGTGCCAGCACGTGGGGACTAGCGGGGAGCTCCTACGAGCAGTACTTC.

Many counts were recorded for this clonotype. CDR3 residues: CASSPRTGQNEQFF. CDR3 DNA: TGTGCCAGCAGCCCAAGGACAGGGCAGAATGAGCAGTTCTTC. The J gene is TRBJ2-1, the V gene TRBV7-9; 8 bases align to TRBD1. Germline CDR1 SEHNR, CDR2 FQNEAQ (reference sequence). The CDR3 has 14 amino acids. V trimming: 5 bases; J trimming: 7 bases; junction bases outside the gene matches: 7.

Concerning this clonotype: Germline and junction disagree at one end, which may indicate a read error. The genes are TRBV4-1 and TRBJ2-2; 8 bases fit TRBD2. Germline loops: CDR1 MGHRA, CDR2 YSYEKL. The CDR3 loop spans 12 amino acids. The CDR3 coding sequence is TGCGCCAGCAGCGACAAAGCGGGGGAGCTGCTTTTT. The encoded protein is CASSDKAGELLF.